Below are 7 T cell receptor beta chains sequenced from a single sample in a study of molecular identifiers for immune sequencing clone quantification. TCRdb reprocessed the PCR reads via MiXCR and lists one record per CDR3 protein. The profile covers 8,000 to 11,000 distinct CDR3 sequences, with roughly a sixth appearing a single time and 2% to 2.5% taken by the ten largest. The sequencing input was naive CD8+ T cells from blood, with Jurkat cell RNA spiked in. Indicated subset: FACS-sorted CD8+CD4-CCR7+CD45RA+ naive T cells. All receptors derive from a human donor in good health. Some libraries in this study had Jurkat cell RNA spiked in.

A few counts support this clonotype. The CDR3 does not end in the conserved phenylalanine or tryptophan, so this is likely a read error. It is unclear where the CDR3 begins or ends on the DNA, so no DNA is shown, and the CDR3 is as TCRdb lists it. The rearrangement links TRBV20-1 to TRBJ2-7; TRBD2 is the table's D call, not checked against the DNA. The CDR3 is 17 residues long, counting both termini. CDR1 and CDR2 from the germline V gene are DFQATT and SNEGSKA (reference sequence). This chain's CDR3 is CSAESGTLAVGVYELYL.

Of note for this clonotype: This may come from a read error, since a much larger clone is one base off. The rearrangement uses TRBV9 and TRBJ2-2; no firm D call. V was pared by 0 bases and J by 4 bases, with 4 bases between. In germline, CDR1 is SGDLS, CDR2 YYNGEE. The CDR3 length is 13 residues. CDR3 nucleotides: TGTGCCAGCAGCGTAGTTGGCACCGGGGAGCTGTTTTTT. Translating it yields CASSVVGTGELFF.

On this clonotype itself: This may be a read error, as it is one base from a much larger clone. The rearrangement joins TRBV20-1 to TRBJ2-5; 7 bases line up with TRBD2. Germline values: CDR1 DFQATT, CDR2 SNEGSKA (reference sequence). The trim removed 6 bases at V and 0 bases at J, leaving 10 bases unmatched. The CDR3 extends over 15 amino acids. The CDR3 is CSALELAMYQETQYF. The CDR3 nucleotides are TGCAGTGCCCTAGAACTAGCGATGTACCAAGAGACCCAGTACTTC.

By its share, this clonotype is medium-sized (0.01 to 0.1%). A read error may account for a junction end that differs from germline. The chain combines TRBV7-7 with TRBJ2-4; D uncertain. CDR1 and CDR2 from the germline V gene are SSHAT and FNYEAQ (reference sequence). The length of the CDR3 is 15 residues. CDR3 in DNA: TGTGCTAGCAGCTTAGGCAGGTTAGCCAAAAACATTCAGTACTTC. This translates into CASSLGRLAKNIQYF. The whole variable domain, filled in from reference TRBV7-7 and TRBJ2-4, reads GAGVSQSPRYKVTKRGQDVTLRCDPISSHATLYWYQQALGQGPEFLTYFNYEAQPDKSGLPSDRFSAERPEGSISTLTIQRTEQRDSAMYRCASSLGRLAKNIQYFGAGTRLSVL.

A word on this clonotype: One base away lies a much larger clone, so this may be a sequencing read error. The J gene is TRBJ2-1, the V gene TRBV11-2; D might be TRBD2 (6 bases). CDR1 is SGHAT and CDR2 is FQNNGV in the germline V gene. The CDR3 loop spans 16 amino acids. The CDR3: CAGSFGRAGPGNEQFF. Here the CDR3 DNA reads TGTGCCGGCAGCTTCGGGCGGGCGGGGCCGGGCAATGAGCAGTTCTTC.

By frequency in the sample, this clonotype is medium-sized. This chain connects TRBV16 to TRBJ1-1; D uncertain. The CDR3 runs to 15 residues. V was cut by 2 bases and J by 5 bases, with 15 bases left in between. Per germline, CDR1 KGHSY and CDR2 FQNENV. The CDR3 DNA is TGTGCCAGCAGCCAAGACGAGGATTGGGGAACTGAAGCTTTCTTT. It yields the protein CASSQDEDWGTEAFF.

This chain links TRBV27 with TRBJ2-5, with 9 bases fitting TRBD1. The ends lost 3 bases at V and 5 bases at J; junction bases unmatched: 7. The CDR3 contains 15 residues. Germline CDR1 reads MNHEY; CDR2 reads SMNVEV (reference sequence). DNA of the CDR3: TGTGCCAGCAGTTTTATCTCAGGGACAGGGGAGACCCAGTACTTC. Protein product: CASSFISGTGETQYF.